The 4 T cell receptor beta chains given below trace back to one sample, sequenced in a study of blood T cell repertoires in COVID-19. Assay: immunoSEQ multiplex PCR; the TCRdb copy retains only in-frame clones and omits some. Of about 160,000 clones listed, approximately 84% are singletons. The material sequenced was peripheral blood. Every receptor here comes from a woman at least 80 years old with acute or convalescent COVID-19.

The J gene is TRBJ2-4, the V gene TRBV10-3, with TRBD2 as a possible D gene (6 bases). Germline V CDR1 and CDR2: ENHRY, SYGVKD. The CDR3 totals 19 residues. Trimming removed 2 bases at V and 1 base at J, with 21 bases between. CDR3 nucleotide sequence: TGTGCCATCAGTGAGGGAATCGGGAGTTATTCGTCTGCCAAAAACATTCAGTACTTC. Its protein product is CAISEGIGSYSSAKNIQYF.

As concerns this clone: One end of the junction varies from germline; a read error may be responsible. This chain uses TRBV7-2 with TRBJ1-2; D gene unclear. CDR1 and CDR2 (germline): SGHTA, FQGNSA. The CDR3 length is 11 residues. CDR3 amino acids: CASSSFIGLAF. Written as DNA, the CDR3 is TGTGCCAGCAGTTCCTTTATCGGACTAGCCTTC. Based on the CDR3 plus reference TRBV7-2 and TRBJ1-2, the full variable domain is GAGVSQSPSNKVTEKGKDVELRCDPISGHTALYWYRQSLGQGLEFLIYFQGNSAPDKSGLPSDRFSAERTGGSVSTLTIQRTQQEDSAVYLCASSSFIGLAFGSGTRLTVV.

The chain carries TRBV6-5 and TRBJ1-1, with 7 positions matching TRBD1. CDR3 length equals 14 residues. Germline loops: CDR1 MNHEY, CDR2 SVGAGI. After removal of 2 bases from V and 4 bases from J, the junction contained 4 bases not matched to a gene. CDR3 coding DNA: TGTGCCAGCAGTTACACAACAGGGGCCACTGAAGCTTTCTTT. Amino acid sequence: CASSYTTGATEAFF.

The V and J genes are TRBV5-1 and TRBJ1-2; maybe TRBD1 (6 bases). The germline V and J ends were trimmed by 4 bases and 4 bases, with 14 bases remaining between them. This CDR3 contains 14 residues. CDR1 SGHRS and CDR2 YFSETQ come from the germline V gene. The DNA for the CDR3 is TGCGCCAGCAGCCAACAACAGGGTCTCTATGGCTACACCTTC. Amino acids: CASSQQQGLYGYTF.